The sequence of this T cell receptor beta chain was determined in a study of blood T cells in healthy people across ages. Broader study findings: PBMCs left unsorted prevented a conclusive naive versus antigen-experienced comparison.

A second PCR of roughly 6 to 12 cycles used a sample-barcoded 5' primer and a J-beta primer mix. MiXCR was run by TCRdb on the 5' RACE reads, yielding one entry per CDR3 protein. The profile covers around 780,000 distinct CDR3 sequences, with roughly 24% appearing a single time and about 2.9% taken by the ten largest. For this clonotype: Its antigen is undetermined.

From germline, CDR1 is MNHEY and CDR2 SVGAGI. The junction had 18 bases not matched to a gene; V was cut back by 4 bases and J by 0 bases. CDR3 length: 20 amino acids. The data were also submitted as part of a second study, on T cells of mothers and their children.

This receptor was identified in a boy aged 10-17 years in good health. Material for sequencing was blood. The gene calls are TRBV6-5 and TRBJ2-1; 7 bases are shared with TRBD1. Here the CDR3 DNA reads TGTGCCAGCAGTTCCCCGAGCCCGGGACAGATAGATCGCTCCTACAATGAGCAGTTCTTC. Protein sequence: CASSSPSPGQIDRSYNEQFF.